This T cell receptor beta chain was recovered during a study of T cell repertoires in cytomegalovirus infection. TCRdb used MiXCR to reprocess the reads, holding one entry per CDR3 protein. The data contain about half a million distinct CDR3 sequences, 30% to 40% of them singletons. J gave up 1 base and V 2 bases, and 7 bases lay outside the gene matches. Looked up from germline, CDR1 is MNHNY and CDR2 is SVGAGI (reference sequence). The CDR3 totals 16 residues. This clonotype was seen a handful of times. Its antigen remains unidentified. This specimen consisted of cultured PBMCs, obtained from culture after CMV antigen stimulation. This sequence was found in a human donor in good health (CMV status not recorded). Some clones in this sample may be carry-over from other donors' samples. This sequence joins TRBV6-6 and TRBJ1-1; 7 bases align to TRBD1. The CDR3 loop reads CASSYPPRTGNTEAFF. The CDR3 DNA sequence: TGTGCCAGCAGTTACCCACCAAGGACAGGGAACACTGAAGCTTTCTTT.